The 2 T cell receptor beta chains given below trace back to one sample, sequenced in a study of early T cells in non-severe SARS-CoV-2 infection. Each CDR3 protein is one row after TCRdb ran MiXCR on the 5' RACE reads. The data hold around 50,000 distinct CDR3 sequences, with approximately 9.4% observed a single time. Material: whole blood. The source of these receptors is an adult who was a healthcare worker with PCR-confirmed SARS-CoV-2 infection or an uninfected control (not recorded which).

CDR3 protein: CSALFRYTQYF. In DNA form, the CDR3 reads TGCAGTGCCCTTTTCAGATATACGCAGTATTTT. V usage is TRBV20-1 and J usage is TRBJ2-3; no clear D gene. Per germline, CDR1 DFQATT and CDR2 SNEGSKA (reference sequence). The ends were cut back, 6 bases at V and 7 bases at J, with 11 bases in the middle. CDR3 length equals 11 residues.

This clonotype came up many times. The chain combines TRBV20-1 with TRBJ2-5; no definite D call. The CDR3 runs 14 residues. Trimming pared 6 bases from V and 4 bases from J, leaving 18 bases between. Germline CDR1 DFQATT, CDR2 SNEGSKA (reference sequence). CDR3 nucleotides: TGCAGTGCCGAGACTTCTGCCATGGGAGAGACCCAGTACTTC. Translation: CSAETSAMGETQYF.